One TCR beta chain is described in this entry. Its target is unknown. This entry is derived from a study of cytotoxic CD8 clonotypes in ibrutinib-treated CLL. Overall study context: Researchers reported about a dozen relapsed/refractory and about 14 treatment-naive patients, about 17 of them IGHV unmutated.

Overall study results and limits: Few clonotypes were public, and these shrank or held steady under treatment.

Produced via immunoSEQ multiplex PCR; TCRdb's table is partial and in-frame only. The sample consists of fewer than 400,000 clones, 67% of them appearing once. V lost 4 bases, J lost 7 bases, and 7 bases stayed unmatched. Germline assignment: CDR1 SGHNT and CDR2 YYREEE (reference sequence). The CDR3 has 13 residues. This clonotype was sampled from a human donor with chronic lymphocytic leukemia. The chain combines TRBV5-4 with TRBJ2-5; 7 bases match TRBD1. The material was PBMCs, obtained after 36 months of ibrutinib treatment. The CDR3 loop reads CASSPQGHWTQYF. Here the CDR3 DNA reads TGTGCCAGCAGCCCACAGGGGCATTGGACCCAGTACTTC.